Sequencing of this TCR beta chain was carried out in a study of cytomegalovirus exposure and HLA in healthy donors (TCRdb year 2017). Background on the whole study: An earlier analysis of some 550 of the donors reported more than 250 Gb of sequence data and 117 million unique TCR beta sequences from roughly 200 million T cells. About 300 gigabases of sequencing data and some 85 million unique TCR sequences were included in an early release covering about 620 HLA-typed donors. Of the 350 to 450 genotyped donors, approximately 83% fell in the genetic ancestry cluster associated with self-reported Caucasian donors. The study aimed to test whether signatures of past pathogen exposure could be identified by cataloging public T cell receptors. Using immunosequencing, the study profiled T cell repertoires from approximately 700 subjects and related those repertoires to cytomegalovirus serostatus. In addition to the first cohort of approximately 670 subjects, a separate validation cohort of approximately 110 different subjects was used. To predict cytomegalovirus infection status, the study combined high-throughput TCR immunosequencing, statistical association of individual TCRs with disease status, and machine learning. To study patterns of TCR occurrence, a later analysis re-analyzed previously published TCR beta repertoires from 650 to 750 donors and added high-resolution HLA genotyping. Rather than using new phenotypic data, the later analysis identified candidate immune exposures from TCR beta sequences and from how often those sequences occurred across donors. An earlier analysis of nearly 600 of the donors applied high-throughput TCR beta sequencing to assess whether each TCR beta V gene segment acted as functional or pseudogenic. Donor age, sex, ethnicity and CMV serostatus were compiled together with the repertoire data. A later genetic analysis took genome-wide SNP genotypes for 398 of the 666 donors and used that subset as a discovery cohort. Every discovery cohort repertoire had been produced on one sequencing platform. HLA typing included class I and class II loci at four-digit resolution. Typing coverage differed by locus: A, B, C, DRB1 and DQB1 were typed in roughly 629-630 donors, DQA1 in roughly 510, DPA1 in 600 to 610, and DPB1 in just under 490. About five DR-DQ haplotypes were handled as single units for association and clustering because linkage in the cohort was strong. Across around 400 genotyped donors of the cohort, an average of approximately 240,000 unique TCR beta nucleotide sequences per donor were sequenced, and about a sixth of those sequences were non-productive. General findings and caveats noted by the study authors: In a later analysis, over 15,000 TCR beta sequences were associated with specific HLA alleles at a false discovery rate of 0.05. In a later analysis, several top co-occurrence clusters were reported to appear linked to parvovirus B19, influenza, CMV and Epstein-Barr virus. The only immune exposure information available for the cohort was CMV serostatus. Only TCR beta chains were sequenced in this cohort, and the absence of alpha or paired-chain data limited detectable features. The sequencing pipeline was judged likely to have produced a cluster of highly shared sequence variants as a technical artifact. In a later genetic analysis, a missense DCLRE1C variant was associated with V-gene and J-gene trimming of TCR beta chains, and the association was replicated in an independent cohort. According to a later genetic analysis, donors in an Asian-associated ancestry cluster had fewer N-insertions in productive TCRs than the approximately 650-donor mean. Most TCR sequences were seen in very few donors, while some public TCRs were found in many individuals. A further reported finding was that TCR beta sequences accurately predicted the HLA-A and HLA-B alleles for most subjects in the first cohort. The 87-base-pair reads could not distinguish some IMGT-functional V segments, including TRBV6-2 and TRBV6-3, so those segments were excluded. Correlated functional status among segregating V segments might reflect linkage disequilibrium, but an unknown experimental factor could not be ruled out. Assigning TCR associations to individual alleles was difficult when HLA alleles, especially DR and DQ, strongly co-occurred. According to the authors, the approach could potentially be generalized to other disease states and immunological phenotypes. The classifier was reported to diagnose cytomegalovirus status with high specificity and sensitivity in both the original and validation cohorts. The earlier analysis of some 560 of the donors excluded approximately 15 rarely observed V segments, including chromosome 9 orphons, because counts were too low. The study gave a list of more than 150 TCR beta chains associated with cytomegalovirus. According to a later analysis, most CMV-associated TCR beta chains appeared to be HLA-restricted, and the HLA associations seemed to be driven largely by CMV exposure. Sequencing depth was assumed to be roughly uniform across donors in the presence/absence analyses, though that assumption may not hold. In a later analysis, HLA-associated TCR beta chains showed more clonal expansion and lower generation probabilities than non-associated chains that were equally common. A later analysis found that TCR association rates varied across HLA loci, with DRB1 alleles showing the most associated TCRs and HLA-C alleles the fewest. An earlier analysis of approximately 540 of the donors showed that most TCR beta V segments appeared in productive rearrangements either about 90% or about 30% of the time, which broadly matched IMGT annotations. Because some donors lacked HLA typing at each locus, the association tests relied only on the typed subset. In vitro tests confirmed that a few of the cytomegalovirus-associated TCR beta chains recognize cytomegalovirus antigens.

Receptor libraries were prepared by the immunoSEQ multiplex PCR assay. The multiplex PCR relied on a mix of 60 forward primers for TCR Vbeta segments and 13 reverse primers for TCR Jbeta segments. The CDR3 region of rearranged TCR beta genes was amplified from genomic DNA by a multiplex PCR assay. The amplified TCR beta libraries were sequenced on the Illumina HiSeq System as 87-base-pair reads. The original pipeline was this. A later analysis counted around 72 million unique TCR beta chains across the 666 repertoires, and about 10 million of these chains were shared by at least two donors. A nearest-neighbor algorithm error-corrected the raw reads and collapsed the reads into unique sequences, merging closely related sequences to remove PCR and sequencing errors. CDR3 sequences were aligned to IMGT reference sequences to assign V, D and J gene segments. Each retained sequence needed at least a six-nucleotide match to both a V gene segment and a J gene segment. Rearrangements were called productive when the CDR3 lacked stop codons and stayed in frame with V and J; all others were non-productive. Following IMGT convention, CDR3 was defined as the stretch from the second conserved V-encoded cysteine to the conserved J-encoded phenylalanine. Sequences without an unambiguous match to a single V gene segment were excluded from the earlier analysis of almost 600 of the donors. In an earlier analysis of a few hundred of the donors, a V segment was called functional when productive rearrangements were above 56.7%, and segregating when the standard deviation between donors exceeded 5%. A statistical classification framework was built to diagnose cytomegalovirus status from the catalog of TCR beta chain sequences. V and J gene assignment, in a later analysis, came from comparing TCR nucleotide sequences with IMGT/GENE-DB human TR gene sequences. Using the TCRdist pipeline, a later analysis assigned CDR3 sequences along with most-parsimonious VDJ recombination scenarios. A later analysis defined each TCR beta chain by its CDR3 amino acid sequence plus V-gene family, and excluded reads lacking a unique V-gene family. As a way to deal with suspected cross-contamination and a sequencing artifact, a later analysis dropped 450 to 600 nucleotide sequences that were highly shared and had low generation probability. For each public chain, a later analysis derived a clonal expansion index from normalized ranks of inferred template counts within each repertoire. Generation probabilities in a later analysis came from a VDJ recombination model fitted to out-of-frame rearrangements, and those results were checked against IGoR. Hypergeometric tests were used in a later analysis to score TCR-TCR, TCR-HLA and TCR-CMV co-occurrence, with a repertoire-size bias correction applied to the TCR pairs. A later analysis estimated false discovery rates by permuting HLA or CMV assignments 20 times. In a later analysis, co-occurring TCRs were grouped with DBSCAN, and TCRdist sequence similarity was added when clustering was performed within HLA-allele-positive subsets. Co-occurrence clustering excluded repertoires with fewer than 30,000 or more than 120,000 public chains, plus five with anomalous nucleotide sharing. Drawn from immuneACCESS, this table holds only the in-frame rearrangements with V and J called that TCRdb kept. Clones are partly lost; checked studies trace under half to an unresolved V gene and leave the rest unexplained. V and J calls and clone size are given by that table; D and trimming were obtained from the DNA. In all, the sample holds over 150,000 clones, and around 80% of those were seen once. The ten largest clonotypes hold 1% of the sample.

The cohort consisted of some 670 healthy bone marrow donors. Cohort members were all nominally healthy when sampled, although unrecorded immune exposures were likely present. The donor was CMV seropositive and was included in the group of 250 to 300 seropositive cohort members. A peripheral blood sample was collected from each donor, and TCR beta sequencing was performed on peripheral blood mononuclear cells. The Qiagen DNeasy Blood Extraction Kit was used to extract genomic DNA from the blood cell samples. With respect to this clone: The antigen this receptor binds is unknown. Base qualities were left out, and no much larger clone turns up one base away.

From its cysteine to its phenylalanine, the CDR3 spans 15 amino acids. Only CDR3 DNA remains: 45 bases, in frame from the first base. From the germline V gene (reference sequence), CDR1 is SEHNR and CDR2 is FQNEAQ. V is pruned by 4 bases and J by 8 bases, leaving 11 bases of the junction without a gene match. The receptor was derived from a woman between 50 and 59 years old in good health and CMV-seropositive. The rearranged segments are TRBV7-9 and TRBJ2-1; TRBD1 matches 7 bases in the middle. The source material was PBMCs. The CDR3 in this case is CASSSLTGSIDEQFF. The nucleotides read TGTGCCAGCAGCTCGTTGACAGGGTCGATAGATGAGCAGTTCTTC. Beyond the CDR3, the reference TRBV7-9 and TRBJ2-1 genes provide the residues; the full variable domain reads: DTGVSQNPRHKITKRGQNVTFRCDPISEHNRLYWYRQTLGQGPEFLTYFQNEAQLEKSRLLSDRFSAERPKGSFSTLEIQRTEQGDSAMYLCASSSLTGSIDEQFFGPGTRLTVL.